This TCR beta chain came from a study of blood T cell repertoires in COVID-19. This clone showed up just once. Per germline, CDR1 WSHSY and CDR2 SAAADI. The CDR3 is made up of 15 amino acids. V was trimmed by 5 bases and J by 0 bases, leaving 8 bases between them. The method was immunoSEQ multiplex PCR; TCRdb's version includes in-frame clones alone and lacks a portion of them. The sample records a few hundred thousand clones, 65% to 90% being singletons. The gene calls are TRBV10-2 and TRBJ1-6; D uncertain. The sequence derives from a human donor in a cohort sampled during active COVID-19. The sample was peripheral blood. CDR3 sequence reads: CASSSKSSYNSPLHF. Here the CDR3 DNA reads TGCGCCAGCAGTTCCAAGAGCTCCTATAATTCACCCCTCCACTTT.